The text below deals with one T cell receptor (beta chain). As handled by the study authors: Amplification of reference gene primers provided the estimated nucleated cell counts. The data were produced by immunoSEQ multiplex PCR, yet TCRdb's version contains in-frame clones alone and is incomplete. That table supplies the V and J calls and clone size; D and trimming were determined from the DNA. Of about 180,000 clones in the sample, around 80% were seen once. Patients at the Seattle site were enrolled during active infection and followed longitudinally. Germline CDR1 and CDR2: KGHSH and LQKENI. The CDR3 totals 14 residues. Trimming cost V 5 bases and J 3 bases; bases outside gene matches: 5. This sample stems from a study of blood T cell repertoires in COVID-19.

Sequenced input: peripheral blood. The TCR comes from a woman aged 80 or over with COVID-19, enrolled during active disease. The chain employs TRBV18 and TRBJ2-7; 9 bases are shared with TRBD1. CDR3 nucleotides: TGTGCCAGCTCAACCGGACAGGGGAGCTACGAGCAGTACTTC. Translation gives CASSTGQGSYEQYF. Using reference TRBV18 and TRBJ2-7 for the parts outside the CDR3, the full variable domain is NAGVMQNPRHLVRRRGQEARLRCSPMKGHSHVYWYRQLPEEGLKFMVYLQKENIIDESGMPKERFSAEFPKEGPSILRIQQVVRGDSAAYFCASSTGQGSYEQYFGPGTRLTVT.